Sequencing of this TCR beta chain was carried out in a study of vaccination and CD4 T cells after COVID-19 (dated by TCRdb to the early 2020s). About the study as a whole: Six males and four females were included in the convalescent cohort, with two Hispanic individuals, seven Caucasians, two Asians and one multiracial person represented. Each participant got two doses of either the Pfizer-BioNTech BNT162b2 vaccine (n=8) or the Moderna mRNA-1273 vaccine (n=2). Post-COVID blood samples from convalescent patients were collected a median of approximately 100 days after diagnosis, with a range of roughly 35 to 161 days. Post-vaccine blood samples were collected a median of 72 days after the second vaccine dose, ranging from about 14 to 241 days. Culture stimuli were overlapping spike peptide pools from SARS-CoV-2 and from the common cold coronaviruses HCoV-NL63, HCoV-OC43 and HCoV-229E. Control cultures used a CEFX viral epitope pool as positive control, an HIV-1 Nef peptide pool as negative control, or no peptide. In approximately eleven COVID-19 convalescent patients and a few infection-naive healthy vaccine recipients, the spike-specific CD4+ TCR repertoire before mRNA vaccination was compared with the repertoire after mRNA vaccination. In an earlier paper using these donors, memory CD4+ T cell crossreactivity between SARS-CoV-2 and common cold coronavirus spike proteins was assessed at the TCR clonotype level. Points the paper makes about the study in general: The number of convalescent patients in the study was relatively small, and the study did not examine early timepoints following natural infection. Among the post-vaccine SARS-CoV-2-reactive clones in convalescent patients, a median approximately 86% showed up only after vaccination, which suggests vaccine-specific priming. In convalescent patients, nearly all vaccine-specific clones (304 of 307) were found to be mono-reactive for SARS-CoV-2 spike rather than cross-reactive with common cold coronaviruses. The median number of SARS-CoV-2-reactive clonotypes rose from approximately 20 after infection to a few dozen after vaccination, but the change was not significant.

The germline V gene gives CDR1 as MDHEN and CDR2 as SYDVKM. The junction carries 1 base between V and J, which are trimmed by 4 bases and 4 bases respectively. The CDR3 starts with the cysteine, ends with the phenylalanine, and has 10 residues. The retained sequence is limited to the CDR3, 30 bases, with the frame set at the first base. Details on this clonotype: It lacks a known antigen. Qualities for individual bases were not recorded, and no much larger clone is one base off.

The treatment or condition label corresponds to: approximately 10-day PBMC culture with coronavirus spike peptide pools or control peptides (ViraFEST assay). CD4+ T cells from unexposed donors were collected before the COVID-19 pandemic (2011-2018). The study used the ViraFEST assay, which expanded antigen-specific T cells with peptide pools and then identified expanded clonotypes by TCR sequencing. Each well held 2.2 million or so PBMCs cultured with approximately 9.1 ug/ml peptide pools in IMDM containing 5% human AB serum and 9 to 10 IU/ml IL-2. Half of the culture medium was replaced with fresh IL-2-containing medium on days 3 and 7. After approximately 10 days of culture, CD4+ T cells were isolated by negative selection using the EasySep CD4+ T cell isolation kit. As far as cell numbers permitted, CD4+ T cells from unexposed donors were tested for reactivity against SARS-CoV-2 S and N as well as four spike pools from common cold coronaviruses. Ficoll-Paque Plus gradient centrifugation was used to isolate PBMCs from whole blood, and the isolated PBMCs were then either used fresh or cryopreserved at -140C. Culture conditions were generally each tested in triplicate wells. The leukapheresis product used for the unexposed donors was purchased from a commercial source.

Receptors were amplified or captured by PCR. At the Johns Hopkins FTIC core, DNA from the cultured CD4+ T cells underwent TCR sequencing with the Oncomine TCR Beta short-read assay. The QIAamp micro DNA kit was used to extract genomic DNA from the cultured CD4+ T cells. The Oncomine TCR Beta libraries from cultured CD4+ T cells were pooled using unique dual indexes and then sequenced on an Illumina iSeq 100. On the study's bioinformatics: Non-productive sequences were removed, and CDR3s that did not start with C, did not end with F or W, or were shorter than 7 amino acids were discarded. The MANAFEST web application identified antigen-specific clonotypes by comparing peptide-stimulated wells against reference wells and other culture wells. To be called positive, a clone needed an FDR below 0.05, an odds ratio above 5, and a productive frequency above 0.1% in at least two of three replicate wells. A clonotype was classed as cross-reactive if the clonotype showed significant expansion both in SARS-CoV-2 spike wells and in at least one common cold coronavirus spike condition. Similarity between CDR3 sequences was evaluated in R version 3.6.1 using Levenshtein distances (stringdist) and unrooted phylogenetic trees (ape). TCRdb took the public reads, trimmed them with fastp at Q25, ran MiXCR for clone calling and kept in-frame beta chains. Here each entry gathers all rows of one CDR3 protein and keeps the most common genes and DNA. The V and J calls, along with clone size, are taken from TCRdb and not from the paper's own processing. The sample table lists roughly 6,800 distinct CDR3 sequences, under 55% of them with a count of one. The leading ten clones occupy more than 11% of the sample.

The chain uses TRBV28 and TRBJ2-5, with the D gene call left open. The sample comprised CD4+ T cells from blood, cultured in vitro. This TCR was recovered from a human donor in good health. The DNA is TGTGCCAGCAGTTCAGAGACCCAGTACTTC. This codes for CASSSETQYF.